The 24 T cell receptor beta chains below were found in one sample sequenced in a study of cytomegalovirus exposure and HLA in healthy donors. PCR involved 60 Vbeta and 13 Jbeta primers. Profiling relied on immunoSEQ multiplex PCR, and the TCRdb table lists in-frame clones only, not all of them. The table shows roughly 110,000 clones, with under 90% occurring only once. The sequencing sample was made of PBMCs. All receptors derive from a woman aged 18-30 years in good health and CMV-seronegative.

In its sample, this clone was seen once. The J gene is TRBJ1-2, the V gene TRBV7-2, with a tentative D call TRBD1 (6 bases). Trimming took 4 bases from V and 2 from J, leaving 11 bases between them. CDR3 size: 14 residues. The germline CDR1 and CDR2 sequences are SGHTA and FQGNSA. The CDR3 protein is CASSSLTGNYGYTF. The CDR3 nucleotides read TGTGCCAGCAGCTCCCTGACAGGAAACTATGGCTACACCTTC.

This rearrangement joins TRBV19 to TRBJ2-3; possibly TRBD2 for D (6 bases). The germline CDR1 and CDR2 sequences are LNHDA and SQIVND (reference sequence). The ends were cut back, 8 bases at V and 4 bases at J, with 13 bases in the middle. The CDR3 is 13 residues long. CDR3 region: CASVEGGADTQYF. The CDR3 nucleotides are TGTGCCAGTGTGGAGGGAGGAGCAGATACGCAGTATTTT. Supplemented by reference TRBV19 and TRBJ2-3, the full variable domain reads DGGITQSPKYLFRKEGQNVTLSCEQNLNHDAMYWYRQDPGQGLRLIYYSQIVNDFQKGDIAEGYSVSREKKESFPLTVTSAQKNPTAFYLCASVEGGADTQYFGPGTRLTVL.

The V call is TRBV6-5, the J call TRBJ1-2; 7 nucleotides match TRBD1. The CDR3 totals 14 residues. Losses at the gene ends were 4 bases for V and 4 bases for J; bases not matched to a gene: 6. Germline V gives CDR1 MNHEY, CDR2 SVGAGI. The CDR3 DNA is TGTGCCAGCAGTTCAACAGGGGCTCCCTATGGCTACACCTTC. Translation gives CASSSTGAPYGYTF.

The count of this clone is one. J is TRBJ2-5 and V is TRBV28, with 8 bases fitting TRBD1. The CDR3 consists of 13 residues. Germline V gene lookup returns CDR1 MDHEN and CDR2 SYDVKM. J lost 5 bases, V lost 6 bases, and 5 bases had no gene match. DNA for the CDR3: TGTGCCAGCAGGCAGACAGGGGTGGAGACCCAGTACTTC. This gives the protein CASRQTGVETQYF.

V usage is TRBV5-1 and J usage is TRBJ2-3, with D perhaps matching TRBD2 (6 bases). Trimming stripped 4 bases from V and 5 bases from J, with 26 bases between. The CDR3 covers 18 residues. Looked up from germline, CDR1 is SGHRS and CDR2 is YFSETQ. The CDR3 sequence is CASSQQPGDRFGVDTQYF. The CDR3 DNA is TGCGCCAGCAGCCAACAACCGGGGGACCGGTTTGGAGTAGATACGCAGTATTTT.

This clone showed up just a few times. The rearrangement joins TRBV6-1 to TRBJ2-7; 10 bases line up with TRBD2. This CDR3 region has 15 residues. Germline loops: CDR1 MNHNS, CDR2 SASEGT. The junction had 4 bases not matched to a gene; V was cut back by 0 bases and J by 5 bases. The DNA of the CDR3 is TGTGCCAGCAGTGAAGCGAGCGGGGGGGCCCACGAGCAGTACGTC. Amino acid sequence: CASSEASGGAHEQYV.

This chain uses TRBV28 with TRBJ1-1, with 9 bases matching TRBD1. The CDR3 length is 16 residues. Germline CDR1 MDHEN, CDR2 SYDVKM. The trim removed 6 bases at V and 0 bases at J, leaving 8 bases unmatched. CDR3 in DNA: TGTGCCAGCAGCCTGGACAGGGGTTACTTGAACACTGAAGCTTTCTTT. This translates into CASSLDRGYLNTEAFF.

This clone was seen more than once but under ten times. CDR3 loop: CAWSVGSMNTEAFF. The CDR3, as DNA: TGTGCCTGGAGTGTGGGCTCGATGAACACTGAAGCTTTCTTT. This chain joins TRBV30 and TRBJ1-1; D ambiguous. Looked up from germline, CDR1 is GTSNPN and CDR2 is SVGIG (reference sequence). V was pared by 0 bases and J by 0 bases, with 8 bases between. The CDR3 length is 14 residues.

The V call is TRBV5-6, the J call TRBJ1-6, with D uncertain. Trimming left V 4 bases short and J 0 bases short, with 11 bases between. CDR3 length: 16 amino acids. CDR1 and CDR2 (germline): SGHDT, YYEEEE. The CDR3 region has the DNA TGTGCCAGCAGCACGATCGGGATCTCCTATAATTCACCCCTCCACTTT. Translated: CASSTIGISYNSPLHF.

V is TRBV5-1 and J is TRBJ2-1, with D possibly being TRBD2 (6 bases). Trimming stripped 2 bases from V and 6 bases from J, with 15 bases between. CDR3 length equals 15 residues. The germline CDR1 and CDR2 sequences are SGHRS and YFSETQ. For the CDR3, the DNA is TGCGCCAGCAGCTTTAACGCGGGATCTATCAATGAGCAGTTCTTC. Protein: CASSFNAGSINEQFF.

The chain uses TRBV5-1 and TRBJ2-4, with D maybe TRBD1 (6 bases). CDR1 SGHRS and CDR2 YFSETQ come from the germline V gene. Trimming pared 3 bases from V and 2 bases from J, leaving 12 bases between. This CDR3 is 15 amino acids long. CDR3 in amino acids: CASSSRGLTKNIQYF. In DNA, the CDR3 is TGCGCCAGCAGCTCCAGGGGTTTAACCAAAAACATTCAGTACTTC.

The rearrangement joins TRBV6-5 to TRBJ1-2; TRBD1 aligns across 7 bases. CDR1 is MNHEY, CDR2 SVGAGI, per germline. The CDR3 covers 13 residues. Trimming took 4 bases from V and 3 from J; bases not matched to a gene: 2. CDR3 DNA: TGTGCCAGCAGTTTAACAGGGGACTATGGCTACACCTTC. Amino acids: CASSLTGDYGYTF.

The V call is TRBV5-4, the J call TRBJ1-3, with D possibly TRBD1 on 5 matching bases. Per the germline V gene, CDR1 is SGHNT and CDR2 is YYREEE (reference sequence). The CDR3 has 13 residues. Between the trimmed V and J ends, which lost 4 bases and 7 bases, there was a span of 12 bases. CDR3 residues: CASSNQGSNTIYF. Here the CDR3 DNA reads TGTGCCAGCAGCAATCAGGGATCCAACACCATATATTTT.

The chain recombines TRBV28 with TRBJ2-1, with D perhaps matching TRBD1 (6 bases). This CDR3 is built from 16 residues. Trimming stripped 4 bases from V and 9 bases from J, with 22 bases between. CDR1 MDHEN and CDR2 SYDVKM come from the germline V gene. The CDR3 DNA sequence: TGTGCCAGCAGTTCCGCAGGGGTCCTAAGGTCGGGTGAGCAGTTCTTC. Translation gives CASSSAGVLRSGEQFF.

The V call is TRBV7-9, the J call TRBJ2-1; TRBD2 agrees at 13 bases. J was trimmed by 7 bases and V by 1 base; bases with no gene match: 7. Germline V lookup: CDR1 SEHNR, CDR2 FQNEAQ (reference sequence). The CDR3 has 17 residues. The CDR3 loop reads CASSLGGGTSGKNEQFF. The CDR3 DNA reads TGTGCCAGCAGCTTAGGGGGGGGGACTAGCGGGAAGAATGAGCAGTTCTTC.

This chain connects TRBV13 to TRBJ1-1; D perhaps matches TRBD1 (5 bases). There are 13 residues in the CDR3. Germline values: CDR1 PRHDT, CDR2 FYEKMQ (reference sequence). V shed 3 bases and J shed 4 bases, with 9 bases lying between them. Here the CDR3 reads CASSFVRATEAFF. The CDR3 nucleotides are TGTGCCAGCAGCTTCGTCAGGGCCACTGAAGCTTTCTTT.

The chain employs TRBV18 and TRBJ1-4; D is unresolved. V shed 2 bases and J shed 5 bases, with 6 bases lying between them. CDR3 size: 13 residues. Per the germline V gene, CDR1 is KGHSH and CDR2 is LQKENI. The CDR3 region has the DNA TGTGCCAGCTCACCATGGGCGAATGAAAAACTGTTTTTT. It translates to CASSPWANEKLFF.

This clone was detected only once. The chain recombines TRBV7-9 with TRBJ1-1; possibly TRBD1 for D (6 bases). The germline V gene encodes CDR1 SEHNR and CDR2 FQNEAQ (reference sequence). The V gene lost 6 bases and the J gene lost 6 bases, with 20 bases spanning the gap. This CDR3 is built from 15 residues. DNA of the CDR3: TGTGCCAGCAGACCTCCGGGACAACGTCTCGCTGAAGCTTTCTTT. Amino acids: CASRPPGQRLAEAFF.

The chain has TRBV6-5 and TRBJ1-2, with D maybe TRBD1 (6 bases). This CDR3 contains 14 residues. Germline CDR1 MNHEY, CDR2 SVGAGI. V was pared by 5 bases and J by 7 bases, with 17 bases between. The CDR3 spells CASSPPGGAGGYTF. The CDR3 coding sequence is TGTGCCAGCAGTCCGCCGGGGGGGGCAGGTGGCTACACCTTC.

The chain links TRBV7-9 to TRBJ1-2; 8 positions match TRBD1. The germline V gene encodes CDR1 SEHNR and CDR2 FQNEAQ (reference sequence). The CDR3 has 13 residues. Trimming at V came to 5 bases and at J to 5 bases, leaving 4 bases not matched to a gene. The CDR3 sequence: CASSVQGAYGYTF. CDR3 coding DNA: TGTGCCAGCAGCGTCCAGGGGGCGTATGGCTACACCTTC. Full variable domain (remainder filled in from reference TRBV7-9 and TRBJ1-2): DTGVSQNPRHKITKRGQNVTFRCDPISEHNRLYWYRQTLGQGPEFLTYFQNEAQLEKSRLLSDRFSAERPKGSFSTLEIQRTEQGDSAMYLCASSVQGAYGYTFGSGTRLTVV.

The V call is TRBV9, the J call TRBJ1-5; D remains unclear. The V gene lost 0 bases and the J gene lost 4 bases, with 8 bases spanning the gap. The length of the CDR3 is 14 residues. Germline CDR1 and CDR2: SGDLS and YYNGEE. The CDR3 DNA is TGTGCCAGCAGCGTAGGAAAGACTAATCAGCCCCAGCATTTT. Protein product: CASSVGKTNQPQHF. The full variable domain, in which reference TRBV9 and TRBJ1-5 provide the parts outside the CDR3, is DSGVTQTPKHLITATGQRVTLRCSPRSGDLSVYWYQQSLDQGLQFLIQYYNGEERAKGNILERFSAQQFPDLHSELNLSSLELGDSALYFCASSVGKTNQPQHFGDGTRLSIL.

This clone was recorded once. At one end, the junction sequence differs from germline, possibly due to a read error. The V gene is TRBV27, the J gene TRBJ2-1, with TRBD1 matching over 7 bases. The CDR3 sequence is 15 residues long. The germline gives CDR1 MNHEY, CDR2 SMNVEV (reference sequence). CDR3 nucleotides: TGTGCCAGCAGTGTATCCCAGGGGGTCGGGAATGAGCAGTTCTTC. Its protein product is CASSVSQGVGNEQFF.

This clone came up once. The chain carries TRBV6-4 and TRBJ1-2; D might be TRBD1 (6 bases). V shed 0 bases and J shed 5 bases, with 16 bases lying between them. Germline V gene data show CDR1 as MRHNA and CDR2 as SNTAGT. The CDR3 has 16 amino acids. The CDR3 loop reads CASSDSRGGASYGYTF. For the CDR3, the DNA is TGTGCCAGCAGTGACTCTCGGGGGGGCGCCTCGTATGGCTACACCTTC.

In its sample, this clone was seen a few times. This chain links TRBV6-1 with TRBJ2-2; possible D gene TRBD1, 6 bases. CDR3 length: 15 amino acids. Germline lookup yields CDR1 MNHNS and CDR2 SASEGT. Deletions cut 10 bases from V and 4 bases from J, with 19 bases between. In DNA form, the CDR3 reads TGTGCCACCGAACTGGGGGCACCCAGCACCGGGGAGCTGTTTTTT. Its translation: CATELGAPSTGELFF.